This T cell receptor (beta chain) came from a study of metastatic and nonmetastatic thyroid tumors. Study at large: Thyroid patients, malignant and benign, had repertoires compared across blood and tumor or nodule tissue. Study-wide findings and caveats: Malignant tumors reportedly showed significantly higher TCR beta diversity than benign nodules in both blood and tumor.

V dropped 6 bases and J dropped 9 bases, with 18 bases sitting between them. Germline-derived CDR1 and CDR2 are SNHLY and FYNNEI. The CDR3 extends over 14 amino acids. No patient had received any treatment before thyroid surgery. Authors' analysis steps: In papillary thyroid cancer, a distant-metastasis classifier was built using CDR3 differences across clinicopathological groups. TCRdb reanalyzed the PCR reads with MiXCR. V and J calls and clone size were set by TCRdb, not the authors. The table records 25,000 to 30,000 clones, approximately 16% of them present only once. Note on this clone: Its antigen is currently unknown.

J is TRBJ2-1 and V is TRBV2, with D unresolved. The clonotype was recovered from a male donor with papillary thyroid cancer or a benign thyroid nodule (not recorded which). Some clones in this sample may be carry-over from other donors' samples. The specimen was blood. In DNA, the CDR3 is TGTGCCAGCAGCCGTCTTTTTGCAGTGACTGAGCAGTTCTTC. Translation gives CASSRLFAVTEQFF.